The 26 T cell receptor beta chains in this list originate from one sample, sequenced in a study of OX40 agonist ivuxolimab in advanced cancers. Assay: immunoSEQ multiplex PCR; the TCRdb copy retains only in-frame clones and omits some. The table lists some 54,000 clones, 84% of them singletons. Sequencing was performed on CD4+ or CD8+ T cells sorted from blood, taken in a trial of the OX40 agonist ivuxolimab. These receptors all come from an adult with an advanced solid tumor such as melanoma, head and neck, liver or kidney cancer.

CDR3 protein: CASSPNQQETQYF. CDR3 sequence (DNA): TGTGCCAGCTCACCAAACCAGCAAGAGACCCAGTACTTC. The J gene is TRBJ2-5, the V gene TRBV18; the D is unclear. The CDR3 has 13 residues. V lost 2 bases to trimming and J lost 2 bases, with 6 bases between them. The germline CDR1 and CDR2 sequences are KGHSH and LQKENI.

This sequence joins TRBV11-2 and TRBJ2-5, with D hard to call. The V gene's germline CDR1 is SGHAT and CDR2 FQNNGV. With 7 bases removed from V and 5 bases from J, the gap between germline ends came to 8 bases. The CDR3 spans 11 residues. As DNA, the CDR3 is TGTGCCAGCACCAGCATGGAGACCCAGTACTTC. Translation gives CASTSMETQYF.

The J gene is TRBJ2-1, the V gene TRBV19; 8 positions agree with TRBD2. J lost 0 bases, V lost 2 bases, and 15 bases had no gene match. The CDR3 totals 20 residues. The V gene's germline CDR1 is LNHDA and CDR2 SQIVND (reference sequence). CDR3 protein: CASSISGGLGGTSSYNEQFF. The CDR3 DNA is TGTGCCAGTAGTATAAGCGGGGGCTTGGGCGGGACCTCCTCCTACAATGAGCAGTTCTTC. Full variable domain (rest looked up from reference TRBV19 and TRBJ2-1): DGGITQSPKYLFRKEGQNVTLSCEQNLNHDAMYWYRQDPGQGLRLIYYSQIVNDFQKGDIAEGYSVSREKKESFPLTVTSAQKNPTAFYLCASSISGGLGGTSSYNEQFFGPGTRLTVL.

The V and J genes are TRBV5-1 and TRBJ1-4, with 7 bases lining up with TRBD1. The CDR3 runs to 15 residues. The J segment lost 3 bases and the V segment lost 2 bases, leaving 4 bases of the junction unmatched. Germline assignment: CDR1 SGHRS and CDR2 YFSETQ. CDR3 in DNA: TGCGCCAGCAGCTTTTACAGGGGCTCTAATGAAAAACTGTTTTTT. Protein sequence: CASSFYRGSNEKLFF.

The chain has TRBV28 and TRBJ2-1; 9 bases match TRBD2. V lost 3 bases, J lost 6 bases, and 12 bases stayed unmatched. CDR1 is MDHEN and CDR2 is SYDVKM in the germline V gene. The CDR3 length is 17 residues. Here the CDR3 DNA reads TGTGCCAGCAGTTTTCCTGGGGAAGCGGGAGGTGGCAATGAGCAGTTCTTC. This encodes CASSFPGEAGGGNEQFF.

This clone was found once. V and J are TRBV4-1 and TRBJ2-5; a weak D match, TRBD1 (6 bases). Germline V gives CDR1 MGHRA, CDR2 YSYEKL. The CDR3 extends over 15 amino acids. V dropped 0 bases and J dropped 5 bases, with 13 bases sitting between them. CDR3 DNA sequence: TGCGCCAGCAGCCAAGATCAGGGGATGTGGGAGACCCAGTACTTC. Protein product: CASSQDQGMWETQYF.

The chain has TRBV5-4 and TRBJ2-1; D unresolved. The CDR3 contains 15 residues. CDR1 is SGHNT and CDR2 is YYREEE in the germline V gene (reference sequence). Trimming pared 4 bases from V and 2 bases from J, leaving 13 bases between. Here the CDR3 reads CASSLRVQAYNEQFF. CDR3 coding DNA: TGTGCCAGCAGCCTACGGGTCCAGGCCTACAATGAGCAGTTCTTC.

The V call is TRBV29-1, the J call TRBJ2-2; TRBD2 aligns across 7 bases. Trimming took 6 bases from V and 0 from J; bases not matched to a gene: 10. The CDR3 length is 16 residues. Germline-derived CDR1 and CDR2 are SQVTM and ANQGSEA. CDR3 bases: TGCAGCGTCGGTGGGGGGAGCGGGGCGAACACCGGGGAGCTGTTTTTT. The encoded protein is CSVGGGSGANTGELFF.

The chain joins TRBV29-1 to TRBJ1-5, with D hard to call. CDR1 is SQVTM, CDR2 ANQGSEA, per germline. V was pared by 4 bases and J by 3 bases, with 7 bases between. The CDR3 loop spans 12 amino acids. CDR3 amino acids: CSVGEDNQPQHF. CDR3 sequence (DNA): TGCAGCGTTGGGGAGGACAATCAGCCCCAGCATTTT.

This clone was detected a few times. This chain joins TRBV5-4 and TRBJ2-7; D is undetermined. Trimming stripped 5 bases from V and 1 base from J, with 10 bases between. The CDR3 runs 13 residues. Per the germline V gene, CDR1 is SGHNT and CDR2 is YYREEE (reference sequence). The CDR3 DNA sequence: TGTGCCAGCAGTAAAAGGACGTCCTACGAGCAGTACTTC. The encoded protein is CASSKRTSYEQYF.

The rearrangement links TRBV7-9 to TRBJ1-1; a weak D match, TRBD1 (6 bases). This CDR3 region has 13 residues. V was cut by 1 base and J by 5 bases, with 8 bases left in between. The germline gives CDR1 SEHNR, CDR2 FQNEAQ (reference sequence). DNA for the CDR3: TGTGCCAGCAGCTTAGAAGGGGGGACTGAAGCTTTCTTT. This gives the protein CASSLEGGTEAFF.

The chain links TRBV2 to TRBJ1-4; 8 bases fit TRBD1. The junction had 2 bases not matched to a gene; V was cut back by 1 base and J by 7 bases. Germline V CDR1 and CDR2: SNHLY, FYNNEI. The CDR3 extends over 14 amino acids. This chain's CDR3 is CASSEDRGSEKLFF. Written as DNA, the CDR3 is TGTGCCAGCAGTGAAGACAGGGGGTCTGAAAAACTGTTTTTT.

The chain recombines TRBV7-9 with TRBJ1-2; D possibly corresponds to TRBD1 (6 bases). The CDR3 covers 13 residues. Germline CDR1 is SEHNR and CDR2 is FQNEAQ (reference sequence). V was trimmed by 5 bases and J by 8 bases, leaving 15 bases between them. In nucleotides, the CDR3 is TGTGCCAGCAGCACCATATTGGGGGGCGGCTACACCTTC. Its translation: CASSTILGGGYTF. The full variable domain, its missing parts supplied by reference TRBV7-9 and TRBJ1-2, is DTGVSQNPRHKITKRGQNVTFRCDPISEHNRLYWYRQTLGQGPEFLTYFQNEAQLEKSRLLSDRFSAERPKGSFSTLEIQRTEQGDSAMYLCASSTILGGGYTFGSGTRLTVV.

The chain links TRBV28 to TRBJ1-1; weak D call: TRBD1 (6 bases). This CDR3 is built from 15 residues. Trimming took off 5 bases at V and 3 bases at J, with 16 bases between the two ends. Per germline, CDR1 MDHEN and CDR2 SYDVKM. For the CDR3, the DNA is TGTGCCAGCAGTCCCTTACAGGGTGGGGACACTGAAGCTTTCTTT. Its protein is CASSPLQGGDTEAFF.

The chain uses TRBV18 and TRBJ2-7; 7 nucleotides align to TRBD1. Germline V gene lookup returns CDR1 KGHSH and CDR2 LQKENI. This CDR3 has 13 amino acids. Germline trimming cut 4 bases from V and 6 bases from J; bases unmatched to any gene: 6. The chain's CDR3 is CASSLGQNGEQYF. The CDR3 DNA reads as TGTGCCAGCTCACTGGGACAGAATGGCGAGCAGTACTTC.

V gene TRBV11-3 combines with J gene TRBJ2-1; D call uncertain. V was cut by 5 bases and J by 5 bases, with 10 bases left in between. Germline V lookup: CDR1 SGHNT, CDR2 YENEEA. This CDR3 is 13 amino acids long. The CDR3 region has the DNA TGTGCCAGCAGCCCTGGACCTCACAATGAGCAGTTCTTC. This translates into CASSPGPHNEQFF.

V and J are TRBV19 and TRBJ2-5, with 7 positions matching TRBD2. Germline values: CDR1 LNHDA, CDR2 SQIVND (reference sequence). V lost 5 bases, J lost 5 bases, and 11 bases stayed unmatched. The CDR3 spans 15 residues. This chain's CDR3 is CASSLFPGGQETQYF. CDR3 nucleotide sequence: TGTGCCAGTAGTCTCTTCCCGGGAGGTCAGGAGACCCAGTACTTC.

This sequence joins TRBV19 and TRBJ2-1; tentative D call: TRBD2 (7 bases). Trimming stripped 5 bases from V and 7 bases from J, with 24 bases between. Per germline, CDR1 LNHDA and CDR2 SQIVND (reference sequence). The CDR3 is 17 amino acids. CDR3 region: CASSQGGGRTNSNEQFF. CDR3 nucleotide sequence: TGTGCCAGTAGTCAGGGAGGGGGGCGCACGAATAGTAATGAGCAGTTCTTC.

This clone was seen a few times. The chain combines TRBV5-1 with TRBJ1-5; no definite D call. The CDR3 extends over 13 amino acids. CDR1 and CDR2 from the germline V gene are SGHRS and YFSETQ. Trimming pared 0 bases from V and 4 bases from J, leaving 5 bases between. The CDR3 region is CASSLDVNQPQHF. CDR3 sequence (DNA): TGCGCCAGCAGCTTGGATGTTAATCAGCCCCAGCATTTT.

The V gene is TRBV15, the J gene TRBJ1-4; 7 bases line up with TRBD1. The germline gives CDR1 LNHNV, CDR2 YYDKDF (reference sequence). CDR3 length: 16 residues. The J segment lost 4 bases and the V segment lost 0 bases, leaving 5 bases of the junction unmatched. The CDR3 reads CATSRDVGGINEKLFF. The DNA of the CDR3 is TGTGCCACCAGCAGAGATGTAGGGGGCATTAATGAAAAACTGTTTTTT.

This clone was seen only once. This CDR3 is CASSLAGTVNEKLFF. The CDR3 DNA reads TGTGCCAGCAGTTTAGCCGGGACAGTTAATGAAAAACTGTTTTTT. V gene TRBV27 combines with J gene TRBJ1-4; 7 nucleotides line up with TRBD1. The length of the CDR3 is 15 residues. Trimming cost V 2 bases and J 4 bases; bases outside gene matches: 4. Germline V lookup: CDR1 MNHEY, CDR2 SMNVEV (reference sequence).

Written as DNA, the CDR3 is TGTGCCAGCAGACAAGGACTAGCGGGAGATACGCAGTATTTT. It yields the protein CASRQGLAGDTQYF. This chain uses TRBV28 with TRBJ2-3; 11 nucleotides match TRBD2. V dropped 6 bases and J dropped 5; count of bases not matched to a gene: 4. Germline CDR1 reads MDHEN; CDR2 reads SYDVKM. The CDR3 totals 14 residues.

The rearrangement links TRBV27 to TRBJ2-1; perhaps TRBD2 as D (6 bases). CDR1 is MNHEY and CDR2 is SMNVEV in the germline V gene (reference sequence). With 7 bases removed from V and 12 bases from J, the gap between germline ends came to 25 bases. The CDR3 loop spans 15 amino acids. The CDR3 sequence is CASKGGWEDFYPQFF. In DNA, the CDR3 is TGTGCCAGCAAAGGCGGGTGGGAGGACTTTTACCCGCAGTTCTTC.

The sample holds one count of this clone. J is TRBJ1-1 and V is TRBV19, with 7 bases aligning to TRBD1. This CDR3 has 15 amino acids. Germline CDR1 and CDR2: LNHDA and SQIVND (reference sequence). V lost 3 bases and J lost 5; bases outside the gene matches: 9. This chain's CDR3 is CASSILPTGLTEAFF. In nucleotides, the CDR3 is TGTGCCAGTAGTATTCTTCCGACAGGGTTAACTGAAGCTTTCTTT.

As DNA, the CDR3 is TGTGCCAGTAGTCAACAGGGGGCGCGGAGTGGCTACACCTTC. Protein product: CASSQQGARSGYTF. The V gene is TRBV19, the J gene TRBJ1-2; 9 bases match TRBD1. CDR1 LNHDA and CDR2 SQIVND come from the germline V gene (reference sequence). This CDR3 region has 14 residues. The junction had 8 bases not matched to a gene; V was cut back by 5 bases and J by 7 bases.

This chain connects TRBV6-5 to TRBJ1-3, with TRBD1 matching over 10 bases. This CDR3 region has 15 residues. Germline CDR1 reads MNHEY; CDR2 reads SVGAGI. The ends lost 4 bases at V and 9 bases at J; junction bases unmatched: 9. This chain's CDR3 is CASSSRDRGRSTIYF. The CDR3 DNA sequence: TGTGCCAGCAGTTCTCGGGACAGGGGAAGGAGCACCATATATTTT.